Listed below are T cell receptor beta chains from one sample, sequenced in a study of OX40 agonist ivuxolimab in advanced cancers. TCRdb keeps only in-frame clones here, not all; method: immunoSEQ multiplex PCR. The data hold about 69,000 clones, with 65% to 80% observed a single time. The input for sequencing was CD4+ or CD8+ T cells sorted from blood, taken in a trial of the OX40 agonist ivuxolimab. These receptors all come from an adult with an advanced solid tumor such as melanoma, head and neck, liver or kidney cancer. The CDR3 runs from the conserved cysteine through the conserved F or W. Fields, in order: D gene, clone size, V gene, J gene, CDR3 protein, CDR3 DNA. A D gene is named only where the DNA matches it firmly. Rows may omit the clone size; those that give it use once, few, many or a size class.

>TRBD2|.|TRBV7-2|TRBJ2-3
CASSRRLAGGATDTQYF
TGTGCCAGCAGCCGACGTTTAGCGGGAGGCGCCACAGATACGCAGTATTTT
>TRBD1|.|TRBV25-1|TRBJ2-5
CASSDNRGQETQYF
TGTGCCAGCAGTGATAACAGGGGGCAAGAGACCCAGTACTTC
>TRBD1|.|TRBV18|TRBJ1-4
CASSPKPGQGFRGEKLFF
TGTGCCAGCTCACCTAAACCGGGACAGGGTTTCCGTGGTGAAAAACTGTTTTTT
>.|few|TRBV2|TRBJ2-5
CASSRRQGGETQYF
TGTGCCAGTTCCCGCCGACAGGGAGGTGAGACCCAGTACTTC
>TRBD2|.|TRBV2|TRBJ2-4
CASSRLAGLNIQYF
TGTGCCAGCAGTAGACTAGCGGGGCTAAACATTCAGTACTTC
>.|.|TRBV15|TRBJ2-3
CATSRETDTQYF
TGTGCCACCAGCAGAGAGACAGATACGCAGTATTTT
>TRBD2|many|TRBV19|TRBJ2-3
CASSAELAMAGTQYF
TGTGCCAGTAGTGCGGAACTAGCGATGGCAGGCACGCAGTATTTT
>.|few|TRBV7-9|TRBJ1-5
CASSPGRINQPQHF
TGTGCCAGCAGCCCGGGTAGAATCAATCAGCCCCAGCATTTT
>.|.|TRBV7-9|TRBJ1-6
CASSDTNSPLHF
TGTGCCAGCAGCGATACCAATTCACCCCTCCACTTT
>.|.|TRBV27|TRBJ1-5
CASSPRHRDGQPQHF
TGTGCCAGCAGTCCACGACACAGGGATGGACAGCCCCAGCATTTT
>TRBD2|.|TRBV27|TRBJ2-7
CASSQGTSGRAHEQYF
TGTGCCAGCAGTCAAGGGACTAGCGGGAGGGCCCACGAGCAGTACTTC
>.|.|TRBV7-8|TRBJ2-1
CASSSPDRFPYNEQFF
TGTGCCAGCAGCTCACCCGACAGGTTCCCTTACAATGAGCAGTTCTTC
>TRBD1|.|TRBV5-6|TRBJ1-3
CASSSPVTGRNTIYF
TGTGCCAGCAGCTCTCCGGTGACAGGGAGAAACACCATATATTTT
>.|.|TRBV9|TRBJ2-7
CASSVGPQNEQYF
TGTGCCAGCAGCGTAGGGCCACAGAACGAGCAGTACTTC
>.|.|TRBV28|TRBJ1-1
CASSTSKGVAFF
TGTGCCAGCAGCACTAGTAAGGGTGTGGCTTTCTTT
>TRBD1|.|TRBV5-1|TRBJ1-5
CASSRTGGASQPQHF
TGCGCCAGCAGCAGAACAGGGGGCGCAAGTCAGCCCCAGCATTTT
>.|.|TRBV6-1|TRBJ1-1
CASNQGGSVAFF
TGTGCCAGCAATCAGGGAGGCAGCGTCGCTTTCTTT
>TRBD1|.|TRBV7-6|TRBJ2-2
CASSPTGPTGELFF
TGTGCCAGCTCCCCGACAGGGCCTACCGGGGAGCTGTTTTTT
>TRBD2|.|TRBV13|TRBJ2-1
CASSPRGGAISYNEQFF
TGTGCCAGCAGCCCTCGCGGGGGGGCCATTTCCTACAATGAGCAGTTCTTC
>.|.|TRBV5-5|TRBJ2-5
CASSLAVGGETQYF
TGTGCCAGCAGCTTGGCCGTGGGGGGAGAGACCCAGTACTTC
>.|few|TRBV9|TRBJ2-3
CASSTGLPVTDTQYF
TGTGCCAGCAGCACCGGGCTCCCCGTGACAGATACGCAGTATTTT
>TRBD1|few|TRBV6-1|TRBJ1-3
CASITGGSGNTIYF
TGTGCCAGCATCACAGGGGGCTCTGGAAACACCATATATTTT
>.|.|TRBV4-1|TRBJ1-3
CASSQDRADGNTIYF
TGCGCCAGCAGCCAAGACCGAGCGGATGGAAACACCATATATTTT
>.|.|TRBV18|TRBJ1-2
CASSPYDAENGYTF
TGTGCCAGCTCACCATACGATGCAGAGAATGGCTACACCTTC
>.|.|TRBV6-5|TRBJ1-2
CASSYSRDHYGYTF
TGTGCCAGCAGTTACTCGAGGGATCACTATGGCTACACCTTC
>.|.|TRBV2|TRBJ1-1
CASGERTRGAFF
TGTGCCAGCGGCGAACGAACCCGAGGGGCTTTCTTT
>.|.|TRBV11-2|TRBJ2-1
CASSSLETFNEQFF
TGTGCCAGCAGCTCTTTGGAAACCTTCAATGAGCAGTTCTTC
>TRBD2|.|TRBV6-4|TRBJ2-2
CASSRTSGGNTGELFF
TGTGCCAGCAGTAGGACTAGCGGGGGAAACACCGGGGAGCTGTTTTTT
>.|.|TRBV19|TRBJ1-1
CASSPHQGTKSEAFF
TGTGCCAGTTCGCCTCATCAGGGTACGAAGTCTGAAGCTTTCTTT
>TRBD2|once|TRBV10-1|TRBJ2-1
CASSKAGGGEQFF
TGCGCCAGCAGTAAGGCGGGAGGGGGTGAGCAGTTCTTC
>TRBD2|.|TRBV4-2|TRBJ2-1
CASSQATGVGGSSYNEQFF
TGTGCCAGCAGCCAAGCGACGGGGGTGGGCGGGAGCTCCTACAATGAGCAGTTCTTC
>.|few|TRBV2|TRBJ1-6
CASSEMAPLHF
TGTGCCAGCAGTGAGATGGCACCCCTCCACTTT
>TRBD2|.|TRBV27|TRBJ2-7
CASSSNKPGLAGLTYEQYF
TGTGCCAGCAGTTCAAACAAGCCGGGACTAGCGGGATTAACCTACGAGCAGTACTTC
>.|.|TRBV5-1|TRBJ1-3
CASSLQGSGNTIYF
TGCGCCAGCAGCCTACAGGGTTCTGGAAACACCATATATTTT
>.|.|TRBV4-1|TRBJ1-2
CASSQVGGLRGYTF
TGCGCCAGCAGCCAAGTTGGGGGGCTACGGGGCTACACCTTC
>.|medium-sized|TRBV6-4|TRBJ1-1
CASSPSSGNTEAFF
TGTGCCAGCAGCCCCTCGTCGGGGAACACTGAAGCTTTCTTT
>TRBD2|.|TRBV7-2|TRBJ2-7
CASSSDSGGAGEQYF
TGTGCCAGCAGCTCTGATAGCGGGGGGGCCGGAGAGCAGTACTTC